The 20 T cell receptor beta chains below come from one sample, sequenced in a study of molecular identifiers for immune sequencing clone quantification. TCRdb reprocessed the PCR reads via MiXCR and lists one record per CDR3 protein. The data contain under 600,000 distinct CDR3 sequences, roughly 23% of them singletons. The sequenced material came from naive CD8+ T cells from blood, with Jurkat cell RNA spiked in. Subset specified: FACS-sorted CD8+CD4-CCR7+CD45RA+ naive T cells. The receptors shown here come from a human donor in good health. Some libraries in this study had Jurkat cell RNA spiked in.

This clonotype was recorded a few times. The chain links TRBV24-1 to TRBJ2-3; no definite D call. This CDR3 comprises 13 residues. V was trimmed by 4 bases and J by 4 bases, leaving 8 bases between them. The germline V gene encodes CDR1 KGHDR and CDR2 SFDVKD. The CDR3 is CATSDPGADTQYF. As DNA, the CDR3 is TGTGCCACCAGTGACCCCGGCGCAGATACGCAGTATTTT.

The V call is TRBV27, the J call TRBJ2-1, with D hard to call. The V gene's germline CDR1 is MNHEY and CDR2 SMNVEV (reference sequence). The ends were cut back, 9 bases at V and 12 bases at J, with 21 bases in the middle. The CDR3 contains 13 residues. The CDR3 region is CARTPPSEFAQFF. The CDR3 region has the DNA TGTGCCAGAACGCCGCCTTCGGAATTTGCGCAGTTCTTC.

In this sample, this clonotype turned up many times. The chain joins TRBV6-2 or TRBV6-3 to TRBJ1-1, with TRBD1 as a possible D gene (5 bases). The CDR3 consists of 19 residues. Trimming removed 4 bases at V and 2 bases at J, with 26 bases between. Germline CDR1 and CDR2: MNHEY and SVGEGT. Here the CDR3 reads CASSSPKGLRLLLNTEAFF. The CDR3 bases are TGTGCCAGCAGTTCACCAAAGGGACTCCGCCTGTTACTCAACACTGAAGCTTTCTTT.

Comments on this clonotype: Relative to the germline gene, one junction end is altered; a read error may explain this. This chain links TRBV27 with TRBJ2-5, with D possibly called TRBD1 or TRBD2 (6 bases each). The CDR3 consists of 15 residues. Germline CDR1 and CDR2: MNHEY and SMNVEV (reference sequence). The CDR3 region is CASSLSRGLQEIQYF. DNA for the CDR3: TGTGCCAGCAGTTTATCCCGGGGGCTCCAAGAGATCCAGTACTTC.

This clonotype was seen many times. V and J are TRBV7-2 and TRBJ2-3; 7 nucleotides match TRBD1. CDR3 length equals 15 residues. Germline V gene lookup returns CDR1 SGHTA and CDR2 FQGNSA. V shed 1 base and J 5 bases; nucleotides not matched to a gene: 6. As DNA, the CDR3 is TGTGCCAGCAGCTTAGGACAGGGCCCAGGAGATACGCAGTATTTT. It is translated as CASSLGQGPGDTQYF. The whole variable domain, filled in from reference TRBV7-2 and TRBJ2-3, reads GAGVSQSPSNKVTEKGKDVELRCDPISGHTALYWYRQSLGQGLEFLIYFQGNSAPDKSGLPSDRFSAERTGGSVSTLTIQRTQQEDSAVYLCASSLGQGPGDTQYFGPGTRLTVL.

The DNA of the CDR3 is TGCGCCAGCAGCCAAGATTCTGGCGGGAGGGCTGGGGAGACCCAGTACTTC. This translates into CASSQDSGGRAGETQYF. The chain joins TRBV4-3 to TRBJ2-5; 9 bases map to TRBD2. Trimming at V came to 0 bases and at J to 5 bases, leaving 10 bases not matched to a gene. Germline loops: CDR1 LGHNA, CDR2 YSLEER. The CDR3 loop spans 17 amino acids.

The chain carries TRBV10-3 and TRBJ2-7; 11 bases are shared with TRBD2. V was clipped by 10 bases and J by 6 bases; unmatched bases: 2. CDR1 and CDR2 (germline): ENHRY, SYGVKD. This CDR3 spans 11 amino acids. In DNA form, the CDR3 reads TGTGCCACTGGACTAGCGGGCGAGCAGTACTTC. It specifies CATGLAGEQYF.

As for this clonotype: A much larger clone differs from this one at a single base, so this may be a read error. CDR3 DNA sequence: TGCGCCAGCGGCTTGTTGATGATTAGCGGACTAGCGGGACCTACCGGGGAGCTGTTTTTT. Translation gives CASGLLMISGLAGPTGELFF. This chain connects TRBV5-1 to TRBJ2-2, with 12 bases aligning to TRBD2. CDR3 length equals 20 residues. Per the germline V gene, CDR1 is SGHRS and CDR2 is YFSETQ. The full variable domain, with the rest looked up from reference TRBV5-1 and TRBJ2-2, is KAGVTQTPRYLIKTRGQQVTLSCSPISGHRSVSWYQQTPGQGLQFLFEYFSETQRNKGNFPGRFSGRQFSNSRSEMNVSTLELGDSALYLCASGLLMISGLAGPTGELFFGEGSRLTVL.

At least ten counts were recorded for this clonotype. The rearrangement joins TRBV5-1 to TRBJ2-1, with D uncertain. From germline, CDR1 is SGHRS and CDR2 YFSETQ. The CDR3 is made up of 15 amino acids. The ends were cut back, 4 bases at V and 0 bases at J, with 11 bases in the middle. CDR3 protein: CASSQALSSYNEQFF. The CDR3, as DNA: TGCGCCAGCAGCCAAGCCCTCAGCTCCTACAATGAGCAGTTCTTC.

This sequence joins TRBV5-4 and TRBJ1-1; 7 bases are a match to TRBD1. With V trimmed by 9 bases and J by 3 bases, 8 bases remained unmatched. CDR1 is SGHNT and CDR2 is YYREEE in the germline V gene (reference sequence). This CDR3 contains 13 residues. CDR3 region: CAIQRGTDTEAFF. For the CDR3, the DNA is TGTGCCATCCAACGCGGGACAGACACTGAAGCTTTCTTT.

The CDR3 sequence is CASTGGRKLFF. The CDR3 DNA is TGTGCCAGTACAGGGGGGAGAAAACTGTTTTTT. This chain links TRBV25-1 with TRBJ1-4, with 8 bases lining up with TRBD1. Trimming at V came to 9 bases and at J to 10 bases, leaving 4 bases not matched to a gene. Germline CDR1 is MGHDK and CDR2 is SYGVNS. The CDR3 runs to 11 residues.

This clonotype was observed a handful of times. The rearrangement joins TRBV30 to TRBJ1-3, with D tentatively TRBD1 (6 bases). V lost 4 bases, J lost 0 bases, and 10 bases lay in between. The length of the CDR3 is 14 residues. The V gene's germline CDR1 is GTSNPN and CDR2 SVGIG (reference sequence). CDR3 coding DNA: TGTGCCTGGAATACAGGGATCTCTGGAAACACCATATATTTT. It codes for CAWNTGISGNTIYF.

This clonotype was seen a handful of times. The rearrangement joins TRBV29-1 to TRBJ2-1, with D possibly called TRBD1 or TRBD2 (6 bases each). V was clipped by 4 bases and J by 0 bases, with 16 bases between them. The germline V gene has CDR1 SQVTM and CDR2 ANQGSEA. The length of the CDR3 is 16 residues. CDR3 in amino acids: CSVVGGRGSSYNEQFF. The DNA for the CDR3 is TGCAGCGTTGTCGGGGGTAGGGGGAGCTCCTACAATGAGCAGTTCTTC.

The V call is TRBV19, the J call TRBJ2-6; D gene unclear. CDR1 and CDR2 from the germline V gene are LNHDA and SQIVND (reference sequence). Trimming took 9 bases from V and 0 from J, leaving 15 bases between them. CDR3 length equals 16 residues. CDR3 residues: CASSYPALSGANVLTF. The DNA for the CDR3 is TGTGCCAGCTCGTACCCGGCGCTCTCTGGGGCCAACGTCCTGACTTTC.

This clonotype was observed at least ten times. The genes are TRBV5-1 and TRBJ1-4, with 8 bases lining up with TRBD1. Germline CDR1 is SGHRS and CDR2 is YFSETQ. The V and J ends lost 4 bases and 4 bases, in that order; junction bases with no gene match: 9. The CDR3 runs to 16 residues. CDR3 sequence reads: CASSPTGTGGNEKLFF. The CDR3 coding sequence is TGCGCCAGCAGCCCAACTGGGACAGGTGGTAATGAAAAACTGTTTTTT.

This clonotype was counted ten times or more. This rearrangement joins TRBV11-2 to TRBJ2-1; D is unresolved. The CDR3 sequence is 11 residues long. V was cut by 1 base and J by 10 bases, with 5 bases left in between. In germline, CDR1 is SGHAT, CDR2 FQNNGV. CDR3 amino acids: CASSLVTEQFF. CDR3 DNA: TGTGCCAGCAGCTTAGTGACAGAGCAGTTCTTC.

This clonotype was counted once. The genes are TRBV27 and TRBJ1-2; a weak D match, TRBD1 (6 bases). Trimming shortened V by 6 bases and J by 3 bases, and 14 bases separated the two germline ends. The CDR3 contains 14 residues. Germline V gives CDR1 MNHEY, CDR2 SMNVEV (reference sequence). The CDR3 sequence: CASRQGRGYYGYTF. The CDR3 DNA reads TGTGCCAGCAGACAGGGTAGGGGGTACTATGGCTACACCTTC.

This clonotype has a count of ten or more. The rearrangement links TRBV9 to TRBJ2-5, with TRBD1 identical over 7 bases. Germline V gene lookup returns CDR1 SGDLS and CDR2 YYNGEE. J was trimmed by 1 base and V by 4 bases; bases with no gene match: 4. The CDR3 consists of 14 residues. The CDR3 DNA reads as TGTGCCAGCAGCCCACGGGACAGCCAAGAGACCCAGTACTTC. Translated, it gives CASSPRDSQETQYF. Supplemented by reference TRBV9 and TRBJ2-5, the full variable domain reads DSGVTQTPKHLITATGQRVTLRCSPRSGDLSVYWYQQSLDQGLQFLIQYYNGEERAKGNILERFSAQQFPDLHSELNLSSLELGDSALYFCASSPRDSQETQYFGPGTRLLVL.

In this sample, this clonotype turned up many times. The V call is TRBV12-3 or TRBV12-4, the J call TRBJ2-5, with 7 bases aligning to TRBD2. V was clipped by 6 bases and J by 14 bases; unmatched bases: 12. The CDR3 runs 12 residues. The CDR3 loop reads CASRSLAEGFYF. The CDR3 DNA reads TGTGCCAGCAGAAGCCTAGCGGAGGGGTTTTACTTC.

V is TRBV28 and J is TRBJ1-5, with 7 bases lining up with TRBD1. Germline V gene lookup returns CDR1 MDHEN and CDR2 SYDVKM. The J segment lost 3 bases and the V segment lost 8 bases, leaving 16 bases of the junction unmatched. The CDR3 extends over 17 amino acids. The chain's CDR3 is CASGNLDVGTDNQPQHF. CDR3 bases: TGTGCCAGCGGAAACCTCGATGTTGGGACAGACAATCAGCCCCAGCATTTT.